This T cell receptor beta chain was sequenced for a study of shared clonotypes between healthy human individuals. The study, taken as a whole, reports: When naive CD4 clonotypes were compared across a handful of donors, around 5% were shared.

CD45RO-negative, CCR7-selected cells formed the naive CD8 fraction, which excluded terminally differentiated effector memory CD45RA+ cells. Donors included only healthy HIV-negative adults lacking recent acute infections or vaccinations. Sequencing was performed with immunoSEQ multiplex PCR; in TCRdb, only in-frame clones are kept and a portion is missing. The repertoire holds under 700,000 clones, about 95% seen once, with over 0.095% in the top ten. Turning to this clone: The antigen is undetermined.

The CDR3 contains 10 residues. Germline V gene data show CDR1 as MDHEN and CDR2 as SYDVKM. V gave up 10 bases and J gave up 4 bases, with 7 bases separating them. The chain is built from TRBV28 and TRBJ2-5, with a tentative D call TRBD2 (5 bases). Sequenced material: naive CD8+ T cells sorted from blood. This sequence originates from a woman in her 30s in good health. The CDR3 spells CATEGETQYF. CDR3 coding DNA: TGTGCCACCGAGGGAGAGACCCAGTACTTC.